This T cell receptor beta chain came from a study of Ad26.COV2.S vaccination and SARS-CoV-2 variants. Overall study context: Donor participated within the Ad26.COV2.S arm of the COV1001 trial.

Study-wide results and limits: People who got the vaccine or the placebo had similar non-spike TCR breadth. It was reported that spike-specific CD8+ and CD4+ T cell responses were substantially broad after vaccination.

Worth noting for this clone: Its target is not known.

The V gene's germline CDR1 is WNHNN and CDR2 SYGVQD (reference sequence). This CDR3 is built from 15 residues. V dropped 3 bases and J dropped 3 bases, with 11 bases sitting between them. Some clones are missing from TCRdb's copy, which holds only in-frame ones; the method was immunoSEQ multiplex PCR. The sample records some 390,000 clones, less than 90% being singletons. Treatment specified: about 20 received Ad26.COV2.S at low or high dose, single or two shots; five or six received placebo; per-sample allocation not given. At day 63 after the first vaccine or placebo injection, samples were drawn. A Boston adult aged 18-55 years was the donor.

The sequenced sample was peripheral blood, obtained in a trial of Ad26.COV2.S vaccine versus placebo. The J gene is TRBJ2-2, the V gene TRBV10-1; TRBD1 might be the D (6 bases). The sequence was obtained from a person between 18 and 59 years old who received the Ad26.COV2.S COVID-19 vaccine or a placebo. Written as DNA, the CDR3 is TGCGCCAGCAGTGATCCTTCAGGGGACACCGGGGAGCTGTTTTTT. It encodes CASSDPSGDTGELFF.